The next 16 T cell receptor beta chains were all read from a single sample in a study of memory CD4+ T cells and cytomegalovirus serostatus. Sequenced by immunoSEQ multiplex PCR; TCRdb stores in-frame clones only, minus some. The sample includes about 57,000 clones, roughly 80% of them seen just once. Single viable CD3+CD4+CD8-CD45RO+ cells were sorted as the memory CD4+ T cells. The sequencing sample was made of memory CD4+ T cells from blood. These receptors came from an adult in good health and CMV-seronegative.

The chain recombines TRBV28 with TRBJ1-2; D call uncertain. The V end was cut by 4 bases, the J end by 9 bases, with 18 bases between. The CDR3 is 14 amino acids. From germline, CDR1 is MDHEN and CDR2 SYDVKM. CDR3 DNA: TGTGCCAGCAGTTCTACCCTAATCATAAGCCGCTACACCTTC. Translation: CASSSTLIISRYTF.

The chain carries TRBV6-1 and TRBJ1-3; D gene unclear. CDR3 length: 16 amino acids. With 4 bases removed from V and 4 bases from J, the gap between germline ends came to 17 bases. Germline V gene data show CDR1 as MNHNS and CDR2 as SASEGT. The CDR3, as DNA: TGTGCCAGCAGTGCCGGGAGGGTAGCTTTGGGAAACACCATATATTTT. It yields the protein CASSAGRVALGNTIYF.

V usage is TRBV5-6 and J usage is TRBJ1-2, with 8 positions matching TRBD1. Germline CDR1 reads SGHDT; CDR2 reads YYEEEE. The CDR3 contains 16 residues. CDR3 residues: CATELTGAGANYGYTF. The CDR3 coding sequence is TGTGCTACCGAACTGACAGGGGCGGGAGCTAACTATGGCTACACCTTC.

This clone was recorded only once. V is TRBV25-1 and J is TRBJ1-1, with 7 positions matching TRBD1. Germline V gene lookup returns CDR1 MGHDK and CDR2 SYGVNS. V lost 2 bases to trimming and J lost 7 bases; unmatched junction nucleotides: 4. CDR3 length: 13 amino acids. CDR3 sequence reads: CASSEARDSEAFF. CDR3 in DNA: TGTGCCAGCAGTGAAGCGCGGGACAGTGAAGCTTTCTTT. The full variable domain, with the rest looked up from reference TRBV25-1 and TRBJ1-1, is EADIYQTPRYLVIGTGKKITLECSQTMGHDKMYWYQQDPGMELHLIHYSYGVNSTEKGDLSSESTVSRIRTEHFPLTLESARPSHTSQYLCASSEARDSEAFFGQGTRLTVV.

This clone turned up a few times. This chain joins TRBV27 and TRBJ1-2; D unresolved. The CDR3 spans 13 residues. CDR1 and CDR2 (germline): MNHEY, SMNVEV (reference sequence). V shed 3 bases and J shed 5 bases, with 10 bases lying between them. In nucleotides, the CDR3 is TGTGCCAGCAGTTTGGAGTTTGGGTATGGCTACACCTTC. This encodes CASSLEFGYGYTF.

The CDR3 loop is CAISVEGPGDTQYF. The CDR3 nucleotides read TGTGCCATCAGTGTGGAGGGCCCAGGAGATACGCAGTATTTT. The chain has TRBV10-3 and TRBJ2-3, with D tentatively TRBD2 (6 bases). CDR1 and CDR2 (germline): ENHRY, SYGVKD. The CDR3 is 14 residues long. V was cut by 4 bases and J by 5 bases, with 13 bases left in between.

This CDR3 is CASSDTARSIYF. The DNA for the CDR3 is TGTGCCAGCAGTGACACCGCCAGGTCCATATATTTT. This rearrangement joins TRBV6-1 to TRBJ1-3; no clear D gene. The CDR3 consists of 12 residues. V was cut by 3 bases and J by 11 bases, with 11 bases left in between. Germline CDR1 and CDR2: MNHNS and SASEGT.

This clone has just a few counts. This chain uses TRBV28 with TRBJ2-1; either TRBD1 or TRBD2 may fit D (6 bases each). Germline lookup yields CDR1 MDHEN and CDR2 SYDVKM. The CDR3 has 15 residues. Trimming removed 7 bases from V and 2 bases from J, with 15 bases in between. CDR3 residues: CASKGGLQAYNEQFF. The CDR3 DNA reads TGTGCCAGCAAAGGGGGGCTACAGGCCTACAATGAGCAGTTCTTC.

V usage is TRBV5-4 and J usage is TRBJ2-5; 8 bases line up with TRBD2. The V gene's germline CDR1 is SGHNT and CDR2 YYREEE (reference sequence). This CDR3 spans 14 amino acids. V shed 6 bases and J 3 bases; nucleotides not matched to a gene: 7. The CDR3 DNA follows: TGTGCCAGCACCCTAAGCGGGGGAAAAGAGACCCAGTACTTC. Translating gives CASTLSGGKETQYF.

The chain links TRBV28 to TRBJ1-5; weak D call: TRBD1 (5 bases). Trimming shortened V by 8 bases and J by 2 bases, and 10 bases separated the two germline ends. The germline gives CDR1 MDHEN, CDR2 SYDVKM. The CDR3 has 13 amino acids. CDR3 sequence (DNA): TGTGCCAGCCTCAGGGACCGCAATCAGCCCCAGCATTTT. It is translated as CASLRDRNQPQHF.

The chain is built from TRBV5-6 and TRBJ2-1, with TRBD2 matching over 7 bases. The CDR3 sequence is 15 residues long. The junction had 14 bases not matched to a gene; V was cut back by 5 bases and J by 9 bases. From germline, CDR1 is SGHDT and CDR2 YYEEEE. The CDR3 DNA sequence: TGTGCCAGCAGGTTTGGCGGGGAGCGGGGTATTGAGCAGTTCTTC. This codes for CASRFGGERGIEQFF.

CDR3 region: CASSRGGAFLYEQYF. The CDR3, as DNA: TGTGCCAGCAGTCGAGGGGGCGCTTTCTTGTACGAGCAGTACTTC. V and J are TRBV28 and TRBJ2-7; 7 bases are shared with TRBD1. The CDR3 has 15 amino acids. Germline values: CDR1 MDHEN, CDR2 SYDVKM. V was clipped by 5 bases and J by 4 bases; unmatched bases: 11.

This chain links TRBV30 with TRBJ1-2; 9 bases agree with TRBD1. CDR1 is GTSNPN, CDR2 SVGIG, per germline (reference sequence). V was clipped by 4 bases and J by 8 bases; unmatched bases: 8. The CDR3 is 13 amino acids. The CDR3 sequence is CAWTPGTGRGYTF. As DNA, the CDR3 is TGTGCCTGGACCCCGGGGACAGGGAGGGGCTACACCTTC.

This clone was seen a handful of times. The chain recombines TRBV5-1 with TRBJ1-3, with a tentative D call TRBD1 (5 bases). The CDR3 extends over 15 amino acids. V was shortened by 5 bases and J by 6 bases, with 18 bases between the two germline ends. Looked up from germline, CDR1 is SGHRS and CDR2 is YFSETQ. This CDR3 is CASSMEQGLVNTIYF. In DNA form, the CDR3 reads TGCGCCAGCAGTATGGAGCAGGGTTTAGTAAACACCATATATTTT.

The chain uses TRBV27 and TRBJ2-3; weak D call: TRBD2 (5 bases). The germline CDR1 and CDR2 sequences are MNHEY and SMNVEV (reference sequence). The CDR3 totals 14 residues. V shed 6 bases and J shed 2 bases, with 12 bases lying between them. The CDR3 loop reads CASSQRVLTDTQYF. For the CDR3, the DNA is TGTGCCAGCAGCCAGAGGGTCCTCACAGATACGCAGTATTTT.

DNA of the CDR3: TGTGCCTGGAAGCTCGGGACACCGAATTCACCCCTCCACTTT. This gives the protein CAWKLGTPNSPLHF. This chain uses TRBV30 with TRBJ1-6, with D perhaps TRBD1 (6 bases). V lost 4 bases and J 7 bases, leaving 14 bases between the germline ends. This CDR3 region has 14 residues. Per the germline V gene, CDR1 is GTSNPN and CDR2 is SVGIG (reference sequence).